These 25 T cell receptor beta chains share one sample of origin, sequenced in a study of CXCR3-negative and CXCR3-positive naive CD8 T cells (dated by TCRdb to the late 2010s). For sequencing, a NextSeq 550 was employed. The Human TCR Profiling Kit (MiLaboratory) was used to make UMI-labeled 5' RACE TRB cDNA libraries. Following reprocessing of the reads by TCRdb, the data hold one row per CDR3 protein sequence and no DNA is available. The sample table records under 50,000 distinct CDR3 sequences. The ten biggest clones cover over 2% of the sample. The source material was naive CXCR3- CD8+ T cells from blood. The sample's cell subset or site label, in plain terms: CD45RO-CCR7+CD27+CD95- naive CD8+ T cells lacking CXCR3 (TNR3-). All receptors come from a human donor in good health. Some clones in this sample may be carry-over from other donors' samples.

The genes are TRBV4-1 and TRBJ2-2. The CDR3 spans 13 residues. CDR1 MGHRA and CDR2 YSYEKL come from the germline V gene. Here the CDR3 reads CASSHLITGELFF.

The chain joins TRBV2 to TRBJ2-7; TCRdb's D call, TRBD1, is unchecked because there is no DNA. Germline CDR1 is SNHLY and CDR2 is FYNNEI. The length of the CDR3 is 13 residues. This CDR3 reads CASSTGLSYEQYF.

The chain is built from TRBV7-2 and TRBJ2-7; there is no DNA to check the TCRdb D call of TRBD2. CDR3 length: 15 residues. The V gene's germline CDR1 is SGHTA and CDR2 FQGNSA. CDR3 protein: CASSLASGVAYEQYF.

CDR3 sequence: CASSDAAGVYNEQFF. The V and J genes are TRBV2 and TRBJ2-1; TCRdb outputs TRBD2, but without DNA this stays unchecked. Germline V gene sequence: CDR1 SNHLY, CDR2 FYNNEI. The CDR3 spans 15 residues.

The CDR3 region is CASSLGRVSPLHF. This chain links TRBV11-2 with TRBJ1-6. This CDR3 has 13 amino acids. Germline values: CDR1 SGHAT, CDR2 FQNNGV.

V gene TRBV29-1 combines with J gene TRBJ2-7; TCRdb's assignment of TRBD2 cannot be checked, as there is no DNA. The CDR3 length is 14 residues. Germline values: CDR1 SQVTM, CDR2 ANQGSEA. CDR3: CSVPAGTSSYEQYF.

The chain carries TRBV7-8 and TRBJ2-7; TCRdb's assignment of TRBD2 cannot be checked, as there is no DNA. Germline CDR1 reads SGHVS; CDR2 reads FQNEAQ. The CDR3 loop spans 16 amino acids. CDR3 amino acids: CASSLLLAGVSYEQYF.

This chain links TRBV12-3 or TRBV12-4 with TRBJ2-2; TCRdb selects TRBD1, and the lack of DNA leaves this call unchecked. The CDR3 consists of 16 residues. This CDR3 reads CASRQDWGENTGELFF.

V usage is TRBV28 and J usage is TRBJ2-3; TCRdb outputs TRBD2, but without DNA this stays unchecked. The CDR3 is 17 residues long. Germline CDR1 MDHEN, CDR2 SYDVKM. The CDR3 sequence is CASSSAGLAGGPDTQYF.

The V call is TRBV29-1, the J call TRBJ2-5; TCRdb's D call, TRBD2, is unchecked because there is no DNA. The CDR3 spans 16 residues. The germline gives CDR1 SQVTM, CDR2 ANQGSEA. This chain's CDR3 is CSVEDTPGAAGETQYF.

The chain links TRBV19 to TRBJ2-1; TCRdb proposes TRBD1, but this gene call is untestable without DNA. This CDR3 has 14 residues. Germline CDR1 reads LNHDA; CDR2 reads SQIVND (reference sequence). The chain's CDR3 is CASTRDVAYNEQFF.

The chain has TRBV12-3 or TRBV12-4 and TRBJ2-1; the TCRdb call, TRBD1, lacks DNA for checking. CDR3 length: 15 amino acids. The CDR3 spells CASSPQGTGFNEQFF.

The V and J genes are TRBV5-6 and TRBJ2-5; without DNA, the TCRdb call of TRBD1 cannot be checked. This CDR3 is 15 amino acids long. Germline V gives CDR1 SGHDT, CDR2 YYEEEE. The CDR3 protein is CASSLYRGGRETQYF.

The chain is built from TRBV6-5 and TRBJ2-7. The CDR3 has 14 residues. In germline, CDR1 is MNHEY, CDR2 SVGAGI. The CDR3 protein is CASSADRVDYEQYF.

This chain links TRBV29-1 with TRBJ2-1; no DNA is available, so the TRBD2 call from TCRdb remains unchecked. The germline gives CDR1 SQVTM, CDR2 ANQGSEA. The CDR3 has 12 residues. CDR3 region: CSVESGYNEQFF.

The V and J genes are TRBV3-1 and TRBJ2-1; TCRdb selects TRBD2, and the lack of DNA leaves this call unchecked. This CDR3 is built from 15 residues. Germline V CDR1 and CDR2: LGHDT, YNNKEL (reference sequence). CDR3 loop: CASSRVAGEFDEQFF.

The genes are TRBV9 and TRBJ1-5. The germline V gene encodes CDR1 SGDLS and CDR2 YYNGEE. There are 14 residues in the CDR3. CDR3: CASSVTGTNQPQHF.

V and J are TRBV7-9 and TRBJ2-1; checking the TCRdb D call of TRBD2 is not possible without DNA. Germline lookup yields CDR1 SEHNR and CDR2 FQNEAQ (reference sequence). This CDR3 contains 15 residues. The CDR3 here is CASSLVVPLGHEQFF.

This rearrangement joins TRBV29-1 to TRBJ2-7; absent DNA, TCRdb's TRBD1 call cannot be checked. CDR1 SQVTM and CDR2 ANQGSEA come from the germline V gene. The CDR3 length is 11 residues. This CDR3 is CSVHRGYEQYF.

The rearrangement joins TRBV12-3 or TRBV12-4 to TRBJ2-3; TCRdb picks TRBD1, but there is no DNA to check that call. The CDR3 has 15 residues. CDR3 residues: CASSPQGQGPDTQYF.

The rearrangement links TRBV12-3 or TRBV12-4 to TRBJ2-3. The CDR3 runs to 13 residues. The CDR3: CASSFSLTDTQYF.

The J gene is TRBJ2-6, the V gene TRBV28; TCRdb proposes TRBD1, but this gene call is untestable without DNA. The CDR3 is 14 amino acids. The V gene's germline CDR1 is MDHEN and CDR2 SYDVKM. The CDR3 region is CASHTGNGANVLTF. The whole variable domain, remainder taken from reference TRBV28 and TRBJ2-6, is DVKVTQSSRYLVKRTGEKVFLECVQDMDHENMFWYRQDPGLGLRLIYFSYDVKMKEKGDIPEGYSVSREKKERFSLILESASTNQTSMYLCASHTGNGANVLTFGAGSRLTVL.

The V gene is TRBV5-1, the J gene TRBJ1-1; TCRdb designates TRBD1, a call that cannot be tested without DNA. The CDR3 is 11 amino acids. The germline CDR1 and CDR2 sequences are SGHRS and YFSETQ. The CDR3 is CASSGDEGAFF.

The chain carries TRBV12-3 or TRBV12-4 and TRBJ2-7; checking the TCRdb D call of TRBD1 is not possible without DNA. The CDR3 covers 15 residues. The CDR3 spells CASSLEGTASYEQYF.

The rearrangement links TRBV7-6 to TRBJ2-1; the D call from TCRdb, TRBD2, cannot be confirmed without DNA. The CDR3 length is 14 residues. Germline loops: CDR1 SGHVS, CDR2 FNYEAQ. Here the CDR3 reads CASSLGEETGEQFF.